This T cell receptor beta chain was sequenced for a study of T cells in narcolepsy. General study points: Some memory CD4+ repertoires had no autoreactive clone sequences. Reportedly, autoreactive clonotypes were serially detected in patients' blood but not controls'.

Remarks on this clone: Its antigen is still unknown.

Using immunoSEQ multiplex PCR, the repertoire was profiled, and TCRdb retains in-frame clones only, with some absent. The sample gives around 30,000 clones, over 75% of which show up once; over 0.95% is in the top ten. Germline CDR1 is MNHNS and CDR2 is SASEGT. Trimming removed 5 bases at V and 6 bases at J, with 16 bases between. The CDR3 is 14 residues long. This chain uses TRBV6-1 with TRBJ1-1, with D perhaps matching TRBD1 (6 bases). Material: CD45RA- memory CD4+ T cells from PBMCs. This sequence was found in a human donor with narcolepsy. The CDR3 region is CASSTTHKGAEAFF. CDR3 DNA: TGTGCCAGCAGTACGACACATAAGGGGGCTGAAGCTTTCTTT.